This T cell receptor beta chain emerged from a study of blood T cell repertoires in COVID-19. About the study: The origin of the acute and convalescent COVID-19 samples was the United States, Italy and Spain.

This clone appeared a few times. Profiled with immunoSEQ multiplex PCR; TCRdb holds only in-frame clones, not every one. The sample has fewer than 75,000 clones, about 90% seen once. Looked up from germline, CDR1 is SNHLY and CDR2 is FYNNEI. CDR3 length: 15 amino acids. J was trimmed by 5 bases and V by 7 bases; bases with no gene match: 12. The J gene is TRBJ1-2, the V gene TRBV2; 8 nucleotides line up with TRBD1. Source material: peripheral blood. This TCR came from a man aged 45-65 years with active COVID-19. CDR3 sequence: CASKYSGQGWYGYTF. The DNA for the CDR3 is TGTGCCAGCAAATATTCTGGACAGGGTTGGTATGGCTACACCTTC.